The clone carrying this T cell receptor beta chain has a count of ten or more. These data are taken from a study of immune characterization of retroperitoneal liposarcoma. Germline lookup yields CDR1 MNHNY and CDR2 SVGAGI (reference sequence). The CDR3 spans 14 residues. A single record per CDR3 protein comes from TCRdb applying MiXCR to the PCR reads. The table lists roughly 9,300 distinct CDR3 sequences, 20% to 30% of them singletons, with approximately 19% in the top ten. The sequence was collected from a male donor with retroperitoneal liposarcoma. Specimen: blood. The V gene is TRBV6-6, the J gene TRBJ2-1, with a tentative D call TRBD2 (7 bases). Judging by the DNA end, TRBJ2-5 fits better; the J call may be wrong. CDR3 loop: CASSRGGAGETQYF. In DNA, the CDR3 is TGTGCCAGCAGTCGTGGGGGGGCCGGGGAGACCCAGTACTTC.